Shown below are 17 T cell receptor beta chains from a single sample sequenced in a study of OX40 agonist ivuxolimab in advanced cancers. Assay used: immunoSEQ multiplex PCR; TCRdb lists only in-frame clones, some missing. Of nearly 85,000 clones listed, 83% were seen once; the top ten hold 0.85%. This sample comprised CD4+ or CD8+ T cells sorted from blood, obtained in a trial of the OX40 agonist ivuxolimab. Receptor source: an adult with an advanced solid tumor such as melanoma, head and neck, liver or kidney cancer.

The rearrangement joins TRBV6-5 to TRBJ1-5; D unclear. With 2 bases removed from V and 7 bases from J, the gap between germline ends came to 12 bases. CDR3 length equals 14 residues. Germline V gene sequence: CDR1 MNHEY, CDR2 SVGAGI. The CDR3 nucleotides read TGTGCCAGCAGTTACGCAAGGGAGTGGCAGCCCCAGCATTTT. It specifies CASSYAREWQPQHF.

The V and J genes are TRBV28 and TRBJ2-1, with 7 bases lining up with TRBD2. Germline CDR1 MDHEN, CDR2 SYDVKM. After removal of 6 bases from V and 3 bases from J, the junction contained 2 bases not matched to a gene. This CDR3 is built from 13 residues. The CDR3 DNA sequence: TGTGCCAGCAGGGGCGGGGGCTACAATGAGCAGTTCTTC. It yields the protein CASRGGGYNEQFF.

The chain uses TRBV18 and TRBJ2-1; D remains unclear. The V end was cut by 0 bases, the J end by 0 bases, with 6 bases between. Germline V CDR1 and CDR2: KGHSH, LQKENI. CDR3 length: 15 residues. The CDR3 here is CASSPPGSSYNEQFF. The CDR3 DNA follows: TGTGCCAGCTCACCACCGGGCAGCTCCTACAATGAGCAGTTCTTC. Combining the CDR3 with reference TRBV18 and TRBJ2-1 gives the whole variable domain NAGVMQNPRHLVRRRGQEARLRCSPMKGHSHVYWYRQLPEEGLKFMVYLQKENIIDESGMPKERFSAEFPKEGPSILRIQQVVRGDSAAYFCASSPPGSSYNEQFFGPGTRLTVL.

The sample holds a few counts of this clone. V and J are TRBV7-2 and TRBJ2-3; D is undetermined. CDR1 is SGHTA, CDR2 FQGNSA, per germline. Trimming pared 5 bases from V and 2 bases from J, leaving 14 bases between. The CDR3 is 15 amino acids. CDR3 DNA: TGTGCCAGCAGCCGACGGCCTCAGGTCACAGATACGCAGTATTTT. This gives the protein CASSRRPQVTDTQYF. Together with reference TRBV7-2 and TRBJ2-3, the CDR3 gives the full variable domain: GAGVSQSPSNKVTEKGKDVELRCDPISGHTALYWYRQSLGQGLEFLIYFQGNSAPDKSGLPSDRFSAERTGGSVSTLTIQRTQQEDSAVYLCASSRRPQVTDTQYFGPGTRLTVL.

This sequence joins TRBV7-3 and TRBJ2-3; D is perhaps TRBD1 or TRBD2 (5 bases each). Between the trimmed V and J ends, which lost 7 bases and 2 bases, there was a span of 7 bases. CDR1 is SGHTA, CDR2 FQGTGA, per germline. This CDR3 spans 12 amino acids. The CDR3 nucleotides are TGTGCCAGCAAAGGGACCACAGATACGCAGTATTTT. Its protein is CASKGTTDTQYF.

The chain couples TRBV7-8 to TRBJ2-3, with 14 bases identical to TRBD2. The junction had 18 bases not matched to a gene; V was cut back by 4 bases and J by 6 bases. CDR1 and CDR2 from the germline V gene are SGHVS and FQNEAQ. The CDR3 covers 20 residues. CDR3 nucleotide sequence: TGTGCCAGCAGCTCTCTTTGGGGGACTAGCGGGGGCCACATTCTTGATACGCAGTATTTT. It specifies CASSSLWGTSGGHILDTQYF. The whole variable domain, remainder taken from reference TRBV7-8 and TRBJ2-3, is GAGVSQSPRYKVAKRGQDVALRCDPISGHVSLFWYQQALGQGPEFLTYFQNEAQLDKSGLPSDRFFAERPEGSVSTLKIQRTQQEDSAVYLCASSSLWGTSGGHILDTQYFGPGTRLTVL.

The chain employs TRBV10-3 and TRBJ1-2; 8 positions match TRBD1. The CDR3 totals 14 residues. Germline trimming cut 7 bases from V and 3 bases from J; bases unmatched to any gene: 7. Germline-derived CDR1 and CDR2 are ENHRY and SYGVKD. CDR3 bases: TGTGCCATCACCCGGACAGGGTTGGACTATGGCTACACCTTC. This translates into CAITRTGLDYGYTF.

This clone has just a few counts. The chain recombines TRBV2 with TRBJ1-1; D uncertain. There are 13 residues in the CDR3. CDR1 SNHLY and CDR2 FYNNEI come from the germline V gene. Trimming cost V 6 bases and J 5 bases, with 13 bases left between them. CDR3 in amino acids: CASSYGRYTEAFF. The CDR3 DNA reads TGTGCCAGCAGCTACGGTCGGTATACTGAAGCTTTCTTT.

The chain couples TRBV2 to TRBJ2-7; TRBD2 is a possible D gene (5 bases). There are 15 residues in the CDR3. Germline V CDR1 and CDR2: SNHLY, FYNNEI. The V end lost 4 bases, the J end lost 0 bases, and 13 bases lay between the germline ends. Here the CDR3 DNA reads TGTGCCAGCAGTGTGGAGGACGGATACTCCTACGAGCAGTACTTC. Translating gives CASSVEDGYSYEQYF.

The chain has TRBV19 and TRBJ2-3; TRBD2 aligns across 13 bases. The germline V gene has CDR1 LNHDA and CDR2 SQIVND (reference sequence). The CDR3 covers 16 residues. V was clipped by 4 bases and J by 6 bases; unmatched bases: 7. The CDR3 protein is CASSTPGTSGDDTQYF. The CDR3 nucleotides are TGTGCCAGTAGTACCCCCGGGACTAGCGGGGATGATACGCAGTATTTT.

The chain carries TRBV2 and TRBJ2-5, with 15 bases matching TRBD2. The CDR3 is made up of 17 amino acids. Per the germline V gene, CDR1 is SNHLY and CDR2 is FYNNEI. V gave up 5 bases and J gave up 5 bases; unmatched junction bases: 9. The DNA for the CDR3 is TGTGCCAGCAGTTCCCGGACTAGCGGGGGGGTGATCGAGACCCAGTACTTC. It codes for CASSSRTSGGVIETQYF.

The chain combines TRBV27 with TRBJ2-2, with a possible D match to TRBD1 (6 bases). Trimming stripped 2 bases from V and 2 bases from J, with 15 bases between. This CDR3 is 17 amino acids long. Germline V gives CDR1 MNHEY, CDR2 SMNVEV (reference sequence). For the CDR3, the DNA is TGTGCCAGCAGTTTAGCCGCCGGGACAAGAAACACCGGGGAGCTGTTTTTT. Translation: CASSLAAGTRNTGELFF.

The V call is TRBV7-2, the J call TRBJ1-2, with 7 nucleotides matching TRBD1. This CDR3 comprises 15 residues. V lost 5 bases to trimming and J lost 4 bases; unmatched junction nucleotides: 10. Germline V gene sequence: CDR1 SGHTA, CDR2 FQGNSA. In DNA form, the CDR3 reads TGTGCCAGCAGCACATCCGGGACAGAGTTCTATGGCTACACCTTC. It is translated as CASSTSGTEFYGYTF.

The rearrangement joins TRBV6-5 to TRBJ1-2, with TRBD1 matching 7 bases. V was pared by 5 bases and J by 2 bases, with 5 bases of the junction left unmatched. The germline V gene has CDR1 MNHEY and CDR2 SVGAGI. The CDR3 has 14 residues. As DNA, the CDR3 is TGTGCCAGCAGTCCAGCGGACAGGAACTATGGCTACACCTTC. It encodes CASSPADRNYGYTF.

This chain joins TRBV29-1 and TRBJ1-3; possibly TRBD1 for D (6 bases). Germline assignment: CDR1 SQVTM and CDR2 ANQGSEA. The CDR3 runs 11 residues. The CDR3 sequence is CSGGDGNTIYF. The CDR3 region has the DNA TGCTCCGGGGGCGATGGGAACACCATATATTTT.

The DNA for the CDR3 is TGTGCCAGCAGGGTCGGGGATGCTGAAGCTTTCTTT. It yields the protein CASRVGDAEAFF. V is TRBV6-5 and J is TRBJ1-1; unclear D gene. CDR3 size: 12 residues. Trimming pared 6 bases from V and 6 bases from J, leaving 11 bases between. Germline assignment: CDR1 MNHEY and CDR2 SVGAGI.

In its sample, this clone was seen a few times. The chain joins TRBV19 to TRBJ1-1, with 7 bases identical to TRBD1. There are 14 residues in the CDR3. J lost 0 bases, V lost 6 bases, and 4 bases had no gene match. Germline V gene data show CDR1 as LNHDA and CDR2 as SQIVND (reference sequence). CDR3 nucleotides: TGTGCCAGTAGGACGACAGGGATGAACACTGAAGCTTTCTTT. It specifies CASRTTGMNTEAFF.